The TCR beta chain described here comes from a study of blood T cell repertoires in COVID-19. Study overall: COVID-19 samples, acute and convalescent, were from the United States, Italy and Spain. PBMCs, B-cell-depleted T cells, or T cells provided the cDNA or gDNA that made up the material.

As originally analysed: By means of reference gene primer amplification, nucleated cell counts were estimated. The method was immunoSEQ multiplex PCR; TCRdb's version includes in-frame clones alone and lacks a portion of them. V and J calls and clone size follow that table, whereas D and trimming were derived from the DNA. The sample holds 200,000 to 250,000 clones, 85% seen once. This CDR3 comprises 15 residues. The V gene's germline CDR1 is ENHRY and CDR2 SYGVKD. With 10 bases clipped from V and 3 bases from J, the junction kept 12 bases outside the gene matches. This clone came up a few times. This TCR came from a man aged 35-49 years with acute or convalescent COVID-19. This chain connects TRBV10-3 to TRBJ2-3, with 8 bases fitting TRBD2. The sequenced sample consisted of peripheral blood. CDR3 sequence reads: CATQIGGAGTDTQYF. The CDR3 DNA reads as TGTGCCACACAGATCGGGGGGGCAGGAACAGATACGCAGTATTTT.